In its sample, the clone carrying this T cell receptor beta chain was seen many times. Every patient underwent thyroid surgery untreated. TCRdb recomputed clones from the PCR reads via MiXCR. The repertoire holds 15,000 to 20,000 clones, about 20% seen once, with roughly 7.7% in the top ten. CDR1 and CDR2 from the germline V gene are PRHDT and FYEKMQ (reference sequence). With 8 bases removed from V and 6 bases from J, the gap between germline ends came to 14 bases. CDR3 size: 13 residues. These data originate in a study of metastatic and nonmetastatic thyroid tumors. This chain joins TRBV13 and TRBJ2-1; D tentatively reads TRBD1 or TRBD2 (5 bases each). The receptor was derived from a female donor with papillary thyroid cancer or a benign thyroid nodule (not recorded which). Some clones in this sample may be carry-over from other donors' samples. Sequencing input: adjacent normal tissue. The CDR3 region is CASRRGRGNEQFF. The CDR3 DNA reads as TGTGCCAGCCGTCGGGGAAGGGGCAATGAGCAGTTCTTC.